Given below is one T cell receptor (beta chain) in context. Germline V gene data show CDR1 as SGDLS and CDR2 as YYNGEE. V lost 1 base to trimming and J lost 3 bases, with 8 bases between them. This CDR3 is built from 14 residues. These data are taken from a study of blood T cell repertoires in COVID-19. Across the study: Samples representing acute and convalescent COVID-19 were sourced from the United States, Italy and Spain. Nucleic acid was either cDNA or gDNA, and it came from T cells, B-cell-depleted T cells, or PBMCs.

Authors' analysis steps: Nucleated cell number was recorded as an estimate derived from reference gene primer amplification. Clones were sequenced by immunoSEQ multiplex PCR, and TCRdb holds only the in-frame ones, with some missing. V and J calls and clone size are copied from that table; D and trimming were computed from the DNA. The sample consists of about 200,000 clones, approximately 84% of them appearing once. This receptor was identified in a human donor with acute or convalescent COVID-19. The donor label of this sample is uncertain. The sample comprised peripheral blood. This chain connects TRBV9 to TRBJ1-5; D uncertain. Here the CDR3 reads CASSVSRDNQPQHF. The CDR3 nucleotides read TGTGCCAGCAGCGTATCGAGGGACAATCAGCCCCAGCATTTT.